This T cell receptor beta chain was captured in a study of T cell clusters in autoimmune cytopenias. Germline CDR1 and CDR2: SGHNT and YYREEE (reference sequence). This CDR3 region has 15 residues. Roughly 40,000 genome equivalents of blood DNA were amplified for TRB. TRB was amplified by touch-down multiplex PCR, primer pools A and B combined. TCRdb re-called the multiplex PCR reads; one entry per CDR3 protein, DNA not given. The sample is made up of 5,000 to 7,000 distinct CDR3 sequences, and the top ten hold around three fifths of it. These data also formed part of another study, on T cell repertoires in aging, cancer and after chemotherapy. That study adds: The whole study produced a dataset of several million TCR reads.

This clonotype was sampled from a human donor in good health. Specimen: peripheral blood. The V call is TRBV5-4, the J call TRBJ2-2. The CDR3 protein is CASSLDGPYTGELFF.